This T cell receptor (beta chain) emerged from a study of T cells in narcolepsy. Study results and caveats: Autoreactive clonotypes reportedly recurred in blood of same and different patients, not controls.

This clone has just one count. Its antigen is not known. Some clones are missing from TCRdb's copy, which holds only in-frame ones; the method was immunoSEQ multiplex PCR. In the table there are around 16,000 clones, over 75% of which are singletons. The source material was memory (CD45RA-) CD4+ T cells from blood. This receptor was identified in a human donor in good health.

CDR3 sequence: CASSHGTGGVRNTIYF. Here the CDR3 DNA reads TGTGCCAGCAGCCACGGGACAGGGGGTGTGAGAAACACCATATATTTT. The rearrangement uses TRBV7-9 and TRBJ1-3; 11 nucleotides match TRBD1. V gave up 5 bases and J gave up 5 bases; unmatched junction bases: 8. The CDR3 extends over 16 amino acids. The V gene's germline CDR1 is SEHNR and CDR2 FQNEAQ (reference sequence).